The 9 T cell receptor beta chains in this list originate from one sample, sequenced in a study of cytomegalovirus exposure and HLA in healthy donors. It was with 60 Vbeta and 13 Jbeta primers that the PCR ran. Data came from immunoSEQ multiplex PCR; TCRdb stores just in-frame clones and leaves some out. The sample carries approximately 88,000 clones, around three quarters recorded once. Sequencing was done on a sample of PBMCs. The receptors stem from a male donor in good health and CMV-seronegative.

This rearrangement joins TRBV11-2 to TRBJ1-4; 8 bases match TRBD1. With 6 bases clipped from V and 8 bases from J, the junction kept 8 bases outside the gene matches. There are 14 residues in the CDR3. Germline lookup yields CDR1 SGHAT and CDR2 FQNNGV. The CDR3 coding sequence is TGTGCCAGCAGGTCACAGGGGGAGGGAGAAAAACTGTTTTTT. The encoded protein is CASRSQGEGEKLFF.

This chain links TRBV28 with TRBJ1-4, with D unclear. CDR3 length equals 16 residues. Trimming shortened V by 3 bases and J by 8 bases, and 19 bases separated the two germline ends. Per the germline V gene, CDR1 is MDHEN and CDR2 is SYDVKM. This chain's CDR3 is CASSFPGVTTGEKLFF. The CDR3 nucleotides are TGTGCCAGCAGTTTTCCCGGAGTCACAACCGGGGAAAAACTGTTTTTT.

J is TRBJ1-1 and V is TRBV5-1, with a possible D match to TRBD1 (6 bases). Germline V CDR1 and CDR2: SGHRS, YFSETQ. V was trimmed by 1 base and J by 2 bases, leaving 15 bases between them. There are 16 residues in the CDR3. CDR3 DNA: TGCGCCAGCAGCTTGTCGGAAACACAGGGAAACACTGAAGCTTTCTTT. Protein: CASSLSETQGNTEAFF.

The chain links TRBV27 to TRBJ1-1, with D tentatively TRBD1 (5 bases). Trimming removed 3 bases at V and 5 bases at J, with 10 bases between. Germline CDR1 MNHEY, CDR2 SMNVEV (reference sequence). This CDR3 comprises 13 residues. The CDR3 nucleotides read TGTGCCAGCAGTTTGGAGGGGTGGACTGAAGCTTTCTTT. Amino acid sequence: CASSLEGWTEAFF.

This chain connects TRBV4-1 to TRBJ2-2; TRBD2 agrees at 9 bases. Germline trimming cut 3 bases from V and 8 bases from J; bases unmatched to any gene: 13. CDR3 length equals 17 residues. The germline gives CDR1 MGHRA, CDR2 YSYEKL. The CDR3 reads CASSHPRAGGPNGELFF. The DNA for the CDR3 is TGCGCCAGCAGCCATCCTCGGGCGGGGGGGCCCAATGGGGAGCTGTTTTTT.

This clone has more than one count but fewer than ten. The V gene is TRBV28, the J gene TRBJ1-3; TRBD1 might be the D (5 bases). Germline-derived CDR1 and CDR2 are MDHEN and SYDVKM. The ends were cut back, 3 bases at V and 5 bases at J, with 17 bases in the middle. The CDR3 runs to 16 residues. The DNA for the CDR3 is TGTGCCAGCAGTTTGGTAGGAGGGGCGGTGCGAAACACCATATATTTT. It encodes CASSLVGGAVRNTIYF. The variable domain in full, completed from reference TRBV28 and TRBJ1-3, reads DVKVTQSSRYLVKRTGEKVFLECVQDMDHENMFWYRQDPGLGLRLIYFSYDVKMKEKGDIPEGYSVSREKKERFSLILESASTNQTSMYLCASSLVGGAVRNTIYFGEGSWLTVV.

The chain couples TRBV7-9 to TRBJ1-2, with a weak D call TRBD1 (5 bases). V dropped 3 bases and J dropped 6 bases, with 14 bases sitting between them. Germline CDR1 is SEHNR and CDR2 is FQNEAQ (reference sequence). The CDR3 loop spans 14 amino acids. CDR3 bases: TGTGCCAGCAGCTTTACGGGACTGGCGAATGGCTACACCTTC. Translating gives CASSFTGLANGYTF.

The CDR3 DNA is TGTGCCAGCAGCCGGGGGACTACCTCCTACGAGCAGTACTTC. This encodes CASSRGTTSYEQYF. This chain joins TRBV5-4 and TRBJ2-5; 7 bases match TRBD2. The J call is uncertain, as TRBJ2-7 better fits the DNA end. The length of the CDR3 is 14 residues. The germline gives CDR1 SGHNT, CDR2 YYREEE (reference sequence).

This chain joins TRBV11-3 and TRBJ2-1; D possibly corresponds to TRBD1 (5 bases). The CDR3 sequence is 15 residues long. The germline CDR1 and CDR2 sequences are SGHNT and YENEEA. V was shortened by 1 base and J by 7 bases, with 14 bases between the two germline ends. CDR3 sequence reads: CASSLAAGWVNEQFF. The CDR3 coding sequence is TGTGCCAGCAGCTTAGCGGCAGGGTGGGTGAATGAGCAGTTCTTC. The full variable domain, rest sourced from reference TRBV11-3 and TRBJ2-1, is EAGVVQSPRYKIIEKKQPVAFWCNPISGHNTLYWYLQNLGQGPELLIRYENEEAVDDSQLPKDRFSAERLKGVDSTLKIQPAELGDSAVYLCASSLAAGWVNEQFFGPGTRLTVL.